This paragraph covers one T cell receptor (beta chain) sequence. Its antigen is not known. The sample is drawn from a study of response to subunit inactivated influenza vaccine. Overall study findings and caveats: The authors proposed limited new T cell recruitment per seasonal influenza vaccination.

The CDR3 consists of 12 residues. Germline-derived CDR1 and CDR2 are SQVTM and ANQGSEA. The germline V and J ends were trimmed by 7 bases and 9 bases, with 16 bases remaining between them. TCRdb reprocessed the RT-PCR reads with MiXCR, giving one entry per CDR3 protein. The sample includes 800,000 or so distinct CDR3 sequences, 20% to 25% of them seen just once. The chain is built from TRBV29-1 and TRBJ2-1; D is perhaps TRBD2 (6 bases). The receptor comes from a man aged 50-60 years who received an inactivated influenza vaccine. The source was PBMCs from blood, collected roughly 5 days after vaccination. In nucleotides, the CDR3 is TGCAGCGCCGGCGGAGGGACCACTGAGCAGTTCTTC. As protein: CSAGGGTTEQFF.